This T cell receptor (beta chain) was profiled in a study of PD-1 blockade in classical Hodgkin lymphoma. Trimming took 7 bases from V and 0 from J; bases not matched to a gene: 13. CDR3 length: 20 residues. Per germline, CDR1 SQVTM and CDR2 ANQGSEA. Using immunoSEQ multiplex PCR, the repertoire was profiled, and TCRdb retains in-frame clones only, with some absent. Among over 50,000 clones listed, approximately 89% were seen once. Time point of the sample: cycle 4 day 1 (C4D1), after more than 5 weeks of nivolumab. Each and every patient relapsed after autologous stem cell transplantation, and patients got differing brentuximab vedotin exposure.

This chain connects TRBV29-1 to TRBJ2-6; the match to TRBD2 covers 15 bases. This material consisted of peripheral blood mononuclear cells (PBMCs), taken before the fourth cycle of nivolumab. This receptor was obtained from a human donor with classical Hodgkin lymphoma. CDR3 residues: CSGPPGLAGGPLSGANVLTF. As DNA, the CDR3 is TGCAGCGGACCCCCGGGACTAGCGGGGGGCCCGCTCTCTGGGGCCAACGTCCTGACTTTC.